Below, 20 T cell receptor beta chains from the same sample are listed, as sequenced in a study of blood T cell repertoires in COVID-19. Data came from immunoSEQ multiplex PCR; TCRdb stores just in-frame clones and leaves some out. Among approximately 140,000 clones listed, over 80% were seen once. Sequencing input: peripheral blood. The origin of the receptors is a man aged 25 to 45 with COVID-19, enrolled during active disease.

The rearrangement links TRBV28 to TRBJ1-2, with 9 bases that match TRBD1. There are 17 residues in the CDR3. The ends lost 1 base at V and 2 bases at J; junction bases unmatched: 8. Germline V lookup: CDR1 MDHEN, CDR2 SYDVKM. This CDR3 reads CASSLSGTGRRNYGYTF. The CDR3 nucleotides read TGTGCCAGCAGTTTATCCGGGACAGGGCGCCGGAACTATGGCTACACCTTC.

This clone has a single count. The gene calls are TRBV11-2 and TRBJ2-1; TRBD2 aligns across 10 bases. The CDR3 sequence is 15 residues long. Trimming at V came to 5 bases and at J to 7 bases, leaving 8 bases not matched to a gene. Per the germline V gene, CDR1 is SGHAT and CDR2 is FQNNGV. The CDR3 sequence: CASSVGASGRNEQFF. Written as DNA, the CDR3 is TGTGCCAGCAGCGTTGGGGCTAGCGGGAGAAATGAGCAGTTCTTC. The full variable domain, completed using reference TRBV11-2 and TRBJ2-1, is EAGVAQSPRYKIIEKRQSVAFWCNPISGHATLYWYQQILGQGPKLLIQFQNNGVVDDSQLPKDRFSAERLKGVDSTLKIQPAKLEDSAVYLCASSVGASGRNEQFFGPGTRLTVL.

The chain has TRBV7-2 and TRBJ1-2, with TRBD1 as a possible D gene (6 bases). V lost 4 bases and J 8 bases, leaving 14 bases between the germline ends. This CDR3 has 13 residues. Germline V gene lookup returns CDR1 SGHTA and CDR2 FQGNSA. The DNA for the CDR3 is TGTGCCAGCAGCTCGAATCCACAGGGCGGCTACACCTTC. It specifies CASSSNPQGGYTF.

In its sample, this clone was seen a few times. The gene calls are TRBV4-2 and TRBJ1-2; D is uncertain. The CDR3 length is 16 residues. Germline loops: CDR1 LGHNA, CDR2 YNFKEQ. Trimming removed 0 bases from V and 2 bases from J, with 13 bases in between. CDR3 amino acids: CASSQDGGGRNYGYTF. DNA for the CDR3: TGTGCCAGCAGCCAAGATGGTGGCGGGCGCAACTATGGCTACACCTTC.

In this sample, this clone turned up once. V and J are TRBV28 and TRBJ2-2; the match to TRBD2 covers 9 bases. The CDR3 has 19 residues. Germline CDR1 MDHEN, CDR2 SYDVKM. V shed 1 base, J shed 1 base, and the junction held 10 bases outside the gene matches. The CDR3 spells CASSLSLRREGLNTGELFF. CDR3 bases: TGTGCCAGCAGTTTATCCCTCAGGCGGGAGGGCCTGAACACCGGGGAGCTGTTTTTT.

The chain joins TRBV5-1 to TRBJ1-2; TRBD1 is a possible D gene (6 bases). Germline V gene sequence: CDR1 SGHRS, CDR2 YFSETQ. The CDR3 has 14 residues. V lost 4 bases and J lost 3, with 13 bases in between. CDR3 bases: TGCGCCAGCAGCCGCGGGGAGGGGGACTATGGCTACACCTTC. Translating it yields CASSRGEGDYGYTF.

DNA of the CDR3: TGTGCCAGCAGCCCCACACGGACTAGCGGGAACGGCGAGCAGTACTTC. Translating it yields CASSPTRTSGNGEQYF. The chain employs TRBV9 and TRBJ2-7; 12 bases map to TRBD2. Germline trimming cut 4 bases from V and 6 bases from J; bases unmatched to any gene: 11. The CDR3 contains 16 residues. Germline V gene data show CDR1 as SGDLS and CDR2 as YYNGEE. Based on the CDR3 plus reference TRBV9 and TRBJ2-7, the full variable domain is DSGVTQTPKHLITATGQRVTLRCSPRSGDLSVYWYQQSLDQGLQFLIQYYNGEERAKGNILERFSAQQFPDLHSELNLSSLELGDSALYFCASSPTRTSGNGEQYFGPGTRLTVT.

The CDR3 DNA reads as TGTGCCAGCAGCCGGACAGGGGGCTCCTACGAGCAGTACTTC. Translating gives CASSRTGGSYEQYF. The gene calls are TRBV5-5 and TRBJ2-7; 10 bases align to TRBD1. The CDR3 is 14 residues long. The J segment lost 0 bases and the V segment lost 4 bases, leaving 1 base of the junction unmatched. Germline CDR1 and CDR2: SGHKS and YYEKEE (reference sequence).

The rearrangement joins TRBV6-2 or TRBV6-3 to TRBJ1-2; unclear D gene. Trimming left V 8 bases short and J 8 bases short, with 15 bases between. The germline CDR1 and CDR2 sequences are MNHEY and SVGEGT. The CDR3 is made up of 12 amino acids. The CDR3 sequence: CASRQRDRGYTF. CDR3 in DNA: TGTGCCAGCCGCCAGCGGGATCGCGGCTACACCTTC.

The rearrangement links TRBV28 to TRBJ2-7; the D gene is possibly TRBD2 (5 bases). V was trimmed by 7 bases and J by 1 base, leaving 17 bases between them. The V gene's germline CDR1 is MDHEN and CDR2 SYDVKM. There are 15 residues in the CDR3. The CDR3 DNA follows: TGTGCCAGCAACCCAACGGGGAGTGGGTCCTACGAGCAGTACTTC. It is translated as CASNPTGSGSYEQYF.

The chain has TRBV5-6 and TRBJ1-3, with D perhaps TRBD1 (6 bases). The CDR3 is 16 amino acids. V was trimmed by 1 base and J by 0 bases, leaving 11 bases between them. Germline lookup yields CDR1 SGHDT and CDR2 YYEEEE. The CDR3 coding sequence is TGTGCCAGCAGCTTGTTGGACAGAAGCTCTGGAAACACCATATATTTT. It encodes CASSLLDRSSGNTIYF. The whole variable domain, filled in from reference TRBV5-6 and TRBJ1-3, reads DAGVTQSPTHLIKTRGQQVTLRCSPKSGHDTVSWYQQALGQGPQFIFQYYEEEERQRGNFPDRFSGHQFPNYSSELNVNALLLGDSALYLCASSLLDRSSGNTIYFGEGSWLTVV.

The J gene is TRBJ1-1, the V gene TRBV19; 7 bases map to TRBD1. CDR3 size: 15 residues. Per germline, CDR1 LNHDA and CDR2 SQIVND (reference sequence). V shed 6 bases, J shed 1 base, and the junction held 8 bases outside the gene matches. The CDR3 here is CASRSPGTANTEAFF. The CDR3 DNA sequence: TGTGCCAGTAGATCCCCCGGGACAGCGAACACTGAAGCTTTCTTT.

The V gene is TRBV6-4, the J gene TRBJ1-5; D is perhaps TRBD1 (5 bases). Per the germline V gene, CDR1 is MRHNA and CDR2 is SNTAGT. There are 13 residues in the CDR3. V lost 3 bases and J lost 5, with 8 bases in between. The CDR3 DNA is TGTGCCAGCAGTGAAGGGGCCCATCAGCCCCAGCATTTT. Translation gives CASSEGAHQPQHF.

The chain is built from TRBV11-2 and TRBJ2-7; 12 nucleotides match TRBD2. CDR1 and CDR2 (germline): SGHAT, FQNNGV. The CDR3 runs to 18 residues. V shed 5 bases, J shed 0 bases, and the junction held 11 bases outside the gene matches. The DNA of the CDR3 is TGTGCCAGCAGCCCAACCGGCGGACTAGCGGGGAGCTCCTACGAGCAGTACTTC. As protein: CASSPTGGLAGSSYEQYF.

The V and J genes are TRBV19 and TRBJ1-2, with D possibly being TRBD1 (5 bases). Germline-derived CDR1 and CDR2 are LNHDA and SQIVND (reference sequence). V lost 7 bases and J lost 0, with 18 bases in between. The CDR3 loop spans 16 amino acids. The CDR3: CASTIYLTAANYGYTF. CDR3 coding DNA: TGTGCCAGTACCATTTATTTGACAGCAGCTAACTATGGCTACACCTTC.

The chain carries TRBV6-5 and TRBJ1-5; tentative D call: TRBD1 (5 bases). CDR1 is MNHEY and CDR2 is SVGAGI in the germline V gene. The CDR3 runs to 13 residues. V gave up 7 bases and J gave up 4 bases, with 11 bases separating them. The CDR3 protein is CASNTGYNQPQHF. Written as DNA, the CDR3 is TGTGCCAGCAATACAGGTTATAATCAGCCCCAGCATTTT.

The V gene is TRBV5-4, the J gene TRBJ2-3; D is ambiguous. Per the germline V gene, CDR1 is SGHNT and CDR2 is YYREEE (reference sequence). Trimming removed 1 base from V and 5 bases from J, with 8 bases in between. This CDR3 region has 13 residues. CDR3 in DNA: TGTGCCAGCAGCTTGTGGGCTGAAGATACGCAGTATTTT. Residues: CASSLWAEDTQYF.

The chain has TRBV11-2 and TRBJ2-7; 7 bases are a match to TRBD2. The CDR3 runs to 13 residues. CDR1 and CDR2 (germline): SGHAT, FQNNGV. The ends lost 8 bases at V and 0 bases at J; junction bases unmatched: 4. CDR3 bases: TGTGCCAGCGGACTAGAGAACTCCTACGAGCAGTACTTC. Translation gives CASGLENSYEQYF.

This clone was observed once. The chain recombines TRBV24-1 with TRBJ2-5; TRBD2 aligns across 9 bases. V gave up 4 bases and J gave up 5 bases; unmatched junction bases: 4. CDR1 is KGHDR, CDR2 SFDVKD, per germline. This CDR3 contains 14 residues. The CDR3 loop is CATSDTTSGETQYF. DNA of the CDR3: TGTGCCACCAGTGACACCACTAGCGGGGAGACCCAGTACTTC.

V is TRBV4-2 and J is TRBJ2-2; 9 bases are shared with TRBD2. Trimming cost V 4 bases and J 9 bases; bases outside gene matches: 9. The length of the CDR3 is 15 residues. Germline loops: CDR1 LGHNA, CDR2 YNFKEQ. The CDR3 nucleotides are TGTGCCAGCAGCCCACCGGGGGCTAGCGGGAGGGAGCTGTTTTTT. Residues: CASSPPGASGRELFF.